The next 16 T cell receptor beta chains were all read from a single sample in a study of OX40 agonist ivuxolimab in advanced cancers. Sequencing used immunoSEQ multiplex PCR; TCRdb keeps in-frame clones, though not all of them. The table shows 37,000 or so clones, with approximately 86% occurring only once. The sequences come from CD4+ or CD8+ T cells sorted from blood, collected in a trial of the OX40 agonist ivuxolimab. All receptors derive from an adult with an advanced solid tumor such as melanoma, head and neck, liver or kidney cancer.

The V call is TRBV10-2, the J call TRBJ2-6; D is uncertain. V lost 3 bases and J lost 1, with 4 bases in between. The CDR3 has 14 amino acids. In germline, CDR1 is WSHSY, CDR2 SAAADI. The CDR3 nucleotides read TGCGCCAGCAGTGACCTGTCTGGGGCCAACGTCCTGACTTTC. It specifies CASSDLSGANVLTF.

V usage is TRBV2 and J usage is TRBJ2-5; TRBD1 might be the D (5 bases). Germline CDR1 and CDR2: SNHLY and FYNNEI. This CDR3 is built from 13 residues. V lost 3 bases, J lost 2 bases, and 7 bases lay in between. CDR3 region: CASSDDSQETQYF. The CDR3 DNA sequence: TGTGCCAGCAGTGACGACAGTCAAGAGACCCAGTACTTC.

In DNA, the CDR3 is TGCGCCAGCAGCGAGACAGGGGAAGAAAAACTGTTTTTT. It specifies CASSETGEEKLFF. The rearrangement joins TRBV5-1 to TRBJ1-4, with TRBD1 identical over 8 bases. The CDR3 extends over 13 amino acids. Germline V CDR1 and CDR2: SGHRS, YFSETQ. V trimming: 4 bases; J trimming: 8 bases; junction bases outside the gene matches: 4.

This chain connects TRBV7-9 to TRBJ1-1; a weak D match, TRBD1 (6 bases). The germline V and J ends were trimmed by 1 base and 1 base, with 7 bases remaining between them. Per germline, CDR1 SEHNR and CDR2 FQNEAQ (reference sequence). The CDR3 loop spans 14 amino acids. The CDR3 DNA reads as TGTGCCAGCAGCTTAGGGACAGAGAACACTGAAGCTTTCTTT. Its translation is CASSLGTENTEAFF. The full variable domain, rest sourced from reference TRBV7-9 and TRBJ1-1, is DTGVSQNPRHKITKRGQNVTFRCDPISEHNRLYWYRQTLGQGPEFLTYFQNEAQLEKSRLLSDRFSAERPKGSFSTLEIQRTEQGDSAMYLCASSLGTENTEAFFGQGTRLTVV.

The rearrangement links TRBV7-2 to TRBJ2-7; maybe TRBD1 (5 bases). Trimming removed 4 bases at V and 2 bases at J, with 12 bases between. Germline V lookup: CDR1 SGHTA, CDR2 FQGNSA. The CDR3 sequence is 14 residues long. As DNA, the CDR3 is TGTGCCAGCAGCTCCCATGACAGAACCTACGAGCAGTACTTC. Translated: CASSSHDRTYEQYF.

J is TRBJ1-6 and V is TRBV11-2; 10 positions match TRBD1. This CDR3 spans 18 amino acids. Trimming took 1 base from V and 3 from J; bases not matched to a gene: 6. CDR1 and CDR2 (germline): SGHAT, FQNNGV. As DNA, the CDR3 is TGTGCCAGCAGCTTAGGAGGGACAGGGGCGGTCTATAATTCACCCCTCCACTTT. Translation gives CASSLGGTGAVYNSPLHF.

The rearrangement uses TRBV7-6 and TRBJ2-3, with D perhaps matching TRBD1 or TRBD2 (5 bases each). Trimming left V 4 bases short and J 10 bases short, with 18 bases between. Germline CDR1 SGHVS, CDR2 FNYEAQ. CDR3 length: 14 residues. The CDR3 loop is CASSSGTGAGSQYF. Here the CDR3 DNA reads TGTGCCAGCAGCTCCGGGACGGGTGCCGGGTCGCAGTATTTT.

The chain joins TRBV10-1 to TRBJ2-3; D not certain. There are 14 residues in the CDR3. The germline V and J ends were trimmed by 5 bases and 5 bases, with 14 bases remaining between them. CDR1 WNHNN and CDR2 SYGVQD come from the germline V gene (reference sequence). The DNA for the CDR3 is TGCGCCAGCAGTTTTTTCCTCCTAGGAGATACGCAGTATTTT. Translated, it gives CASSFFLLGDTQYF.

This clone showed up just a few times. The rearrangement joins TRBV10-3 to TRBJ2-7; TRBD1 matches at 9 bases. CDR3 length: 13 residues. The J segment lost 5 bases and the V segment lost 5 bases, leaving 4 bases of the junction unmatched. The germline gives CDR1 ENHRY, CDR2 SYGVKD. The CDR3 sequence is CAISRDRDDEQYF. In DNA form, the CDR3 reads TGTGCCATCAGTCGGGACAGGGACGACGAGCAGTACTTC.

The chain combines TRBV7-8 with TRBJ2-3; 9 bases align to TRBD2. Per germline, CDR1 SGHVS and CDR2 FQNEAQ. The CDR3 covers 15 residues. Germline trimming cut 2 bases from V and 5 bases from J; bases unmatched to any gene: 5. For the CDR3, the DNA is TGTGCCAGCAGCTTAAATAGCGGGGGAGGAGATACGCAGTATTTT. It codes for CASSLNSGGGDTQYF.

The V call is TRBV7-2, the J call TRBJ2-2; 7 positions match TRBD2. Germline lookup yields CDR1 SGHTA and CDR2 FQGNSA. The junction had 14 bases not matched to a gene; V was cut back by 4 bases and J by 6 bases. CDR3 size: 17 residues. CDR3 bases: TGTGCCAGCAGCTCAACACGGACCAGGGAGGGAGCCGGGGAGCTGTTTTTT. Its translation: CASSSTRTREGAGELFF.

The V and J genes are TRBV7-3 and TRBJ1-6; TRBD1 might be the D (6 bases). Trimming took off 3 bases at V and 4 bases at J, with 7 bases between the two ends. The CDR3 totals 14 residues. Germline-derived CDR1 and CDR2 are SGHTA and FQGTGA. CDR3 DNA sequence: TGTGCCAGCAGCTTGACAGGATATAATTCACCCCTCCACTTT. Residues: CASSLTGYNSPLHF.

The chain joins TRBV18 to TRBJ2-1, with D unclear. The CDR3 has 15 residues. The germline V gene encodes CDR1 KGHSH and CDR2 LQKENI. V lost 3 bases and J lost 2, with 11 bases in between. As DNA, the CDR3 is TGTGCCAGCTCACCCATACAGATTCCCTACAATGAGCAGTTCTTC. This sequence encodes CASSPIQIPYNEQFF.

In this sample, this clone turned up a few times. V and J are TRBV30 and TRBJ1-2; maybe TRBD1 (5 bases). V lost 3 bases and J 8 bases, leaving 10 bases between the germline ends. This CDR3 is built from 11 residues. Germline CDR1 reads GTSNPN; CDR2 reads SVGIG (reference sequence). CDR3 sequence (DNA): TGTGCCTGGAGCCAGGGTCAAGGCTACACCTTC. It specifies CAWSQGQGYTF.

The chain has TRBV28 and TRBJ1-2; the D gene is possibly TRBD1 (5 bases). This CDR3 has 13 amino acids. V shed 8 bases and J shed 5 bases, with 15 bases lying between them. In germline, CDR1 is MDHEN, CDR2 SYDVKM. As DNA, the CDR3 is TGTGCCAGCCTCGACAGAAGATCATATGGCTACACCTTC. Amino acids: CASLDRRSYGYTF.

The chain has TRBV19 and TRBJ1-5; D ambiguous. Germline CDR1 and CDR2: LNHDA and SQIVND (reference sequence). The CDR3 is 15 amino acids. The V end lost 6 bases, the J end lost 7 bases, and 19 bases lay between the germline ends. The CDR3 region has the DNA TGTGCCAGTAGCGGGGAAAAAACCCAAGTGCAGCCCCAGCATTTT. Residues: CASSGEKTQVQPQHF.